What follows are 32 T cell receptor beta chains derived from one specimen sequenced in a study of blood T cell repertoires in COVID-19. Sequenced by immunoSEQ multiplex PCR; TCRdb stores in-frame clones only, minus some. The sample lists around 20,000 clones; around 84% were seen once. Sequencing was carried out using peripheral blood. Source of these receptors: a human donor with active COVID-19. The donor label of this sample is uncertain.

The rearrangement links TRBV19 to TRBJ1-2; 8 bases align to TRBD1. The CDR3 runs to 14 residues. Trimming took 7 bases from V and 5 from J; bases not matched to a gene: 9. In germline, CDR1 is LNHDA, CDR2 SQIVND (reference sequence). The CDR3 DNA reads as TGTGCCAGTAACCTCGACAGGGGAGGTTATGGCTACACCTTC. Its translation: CASNLDRGGYGYTF.

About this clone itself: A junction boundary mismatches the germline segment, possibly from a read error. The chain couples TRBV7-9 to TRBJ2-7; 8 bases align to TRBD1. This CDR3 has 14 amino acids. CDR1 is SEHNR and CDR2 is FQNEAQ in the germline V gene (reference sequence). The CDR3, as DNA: TGTGCCAGCAGCTTACTCGGGCAGGGGGCGCCGGAGTGCTTC. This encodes CASSLLGQGAPECF. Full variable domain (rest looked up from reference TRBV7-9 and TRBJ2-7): DTGVSQNPRHKITKRGQNVTFRCDPISEHNRLYWYRQTLGQGPEFLTYFQNEAQLEKSRLLSDRFSAERPKGSFSTLEIQRTEQGDSAMYLCASSLLGQGAPECFGPGTRLTVT.

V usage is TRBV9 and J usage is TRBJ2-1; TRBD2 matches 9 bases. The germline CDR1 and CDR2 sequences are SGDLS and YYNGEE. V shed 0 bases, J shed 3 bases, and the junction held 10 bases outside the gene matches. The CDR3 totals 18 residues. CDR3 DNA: TGTGCCAGCAGCGTAGGTAATAGCGGGGGAGTTTTCTACAATGAGCAGTTCTTC. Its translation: CASSVGNSGGVFYNEQFF.

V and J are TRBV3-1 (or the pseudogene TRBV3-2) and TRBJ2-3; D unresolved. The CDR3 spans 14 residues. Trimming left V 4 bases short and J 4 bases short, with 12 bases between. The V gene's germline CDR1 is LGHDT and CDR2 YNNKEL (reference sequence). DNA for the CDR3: TGTGCCAGCAGCCGCAGCAGGCCTCCAGATACGCAGTATTTT. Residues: CASSRSRPPDTQYF.

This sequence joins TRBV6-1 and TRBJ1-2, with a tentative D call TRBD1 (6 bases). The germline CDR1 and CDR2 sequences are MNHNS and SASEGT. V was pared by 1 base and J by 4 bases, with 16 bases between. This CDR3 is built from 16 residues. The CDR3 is CASSEGGGREGYGYTF. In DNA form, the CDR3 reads TGTGCCAGCAGTGAAGGGGGGGGCAGGGAAGGCTATGGCTACACCTTC.

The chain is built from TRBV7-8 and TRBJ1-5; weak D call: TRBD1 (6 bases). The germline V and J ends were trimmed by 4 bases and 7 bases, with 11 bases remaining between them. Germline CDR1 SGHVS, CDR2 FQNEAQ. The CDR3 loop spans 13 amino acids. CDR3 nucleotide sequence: TGTGCCAGCAGCTACAGGGATGGGCAGCCCCAGCATTTT. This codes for CASSYRDGQPQHF.

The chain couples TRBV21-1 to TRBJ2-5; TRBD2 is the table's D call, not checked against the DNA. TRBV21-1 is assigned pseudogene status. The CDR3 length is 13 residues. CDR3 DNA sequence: TGTGCCAGCAGCAACGGCGGGCGTGAGACCCAGTACTTC. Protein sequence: CASSNGGRETQYF.

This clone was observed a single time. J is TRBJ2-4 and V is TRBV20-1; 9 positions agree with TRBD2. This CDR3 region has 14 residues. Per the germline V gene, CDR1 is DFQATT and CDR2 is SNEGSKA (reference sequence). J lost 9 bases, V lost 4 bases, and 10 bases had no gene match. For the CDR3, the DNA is TGCAGTGCTACTGATTGGCGGGAGGGCGGCATTCAGTACTTC. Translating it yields CSATDWREGGIQYF.

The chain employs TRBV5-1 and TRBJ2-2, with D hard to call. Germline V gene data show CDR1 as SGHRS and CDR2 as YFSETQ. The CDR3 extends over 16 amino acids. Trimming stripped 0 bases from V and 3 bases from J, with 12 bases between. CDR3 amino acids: CASSLASSSYTGELFF. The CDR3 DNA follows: TGCGCCAGCAGCTTGGCCTCCAGTTCGTACACCGGGGAGCTGTTTTTT.

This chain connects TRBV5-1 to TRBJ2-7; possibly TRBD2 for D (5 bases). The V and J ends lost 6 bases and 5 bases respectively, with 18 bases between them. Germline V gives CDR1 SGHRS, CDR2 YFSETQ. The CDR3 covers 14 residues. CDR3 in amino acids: CASTSSGSNDEQYF. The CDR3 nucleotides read TGCGCCAGCACCAGTAGTGGGAGTAACGACGAGCAGTACTTC.

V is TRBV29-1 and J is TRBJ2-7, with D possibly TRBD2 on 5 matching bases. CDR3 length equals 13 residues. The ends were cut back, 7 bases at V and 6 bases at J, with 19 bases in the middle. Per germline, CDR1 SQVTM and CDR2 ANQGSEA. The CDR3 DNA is TGCAGCGCAAAAAAACTAGGGCGGAGCGAGCAGTACTTC. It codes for CSAKKLGRSEQYF.

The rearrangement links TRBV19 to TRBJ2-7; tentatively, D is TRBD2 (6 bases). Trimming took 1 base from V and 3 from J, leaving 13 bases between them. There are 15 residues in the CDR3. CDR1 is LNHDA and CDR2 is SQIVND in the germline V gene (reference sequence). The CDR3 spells CASSIGAGSYYEQYF. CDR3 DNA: TGTGCCAGTAGTATAGGGGCCGGGAGCTACTACGAGCAGTACTTC.

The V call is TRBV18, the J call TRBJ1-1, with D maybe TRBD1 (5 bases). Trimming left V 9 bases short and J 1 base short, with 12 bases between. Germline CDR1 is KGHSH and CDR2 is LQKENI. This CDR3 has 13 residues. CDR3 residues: CASLQASNTEAFF. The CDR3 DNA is TGTGCCAGTTTACAGGCCTCGAACACTGAAGCTTTCTTT.

CDR3 sequence: CASSWGLAGSTDTQYF. CDR3 sequence (DNA): TGTGCCAGCAGTTGGGGACTAGCGGGATCCACAGATACGCAGTATTTT. The J gene is TRBJ2-3, the V gene TRBV28; the match to TRBD2 covers 13 bases. Germline V gene data show CDR1 as MDHEN and CDR2 as SYDVKM. V trimming: 4 bases; J trimming: 2 bases; junction bases outside the gene matches: 3. This CDR3 is 16 amino acids long. Based on the CDR3 plus reference TRBV28 and TRBJ2-3, the full variable domain is DVKVTQSSRYLVKRTGEKVFLECVQDMDHENMFWYRQDPGLGLRLIYFSYDVKMKEKGDIPEGYSVSREKKERFSLILESASTNQTSMYLCASSWGLAGSTDTQYFGPGTRLTVL.

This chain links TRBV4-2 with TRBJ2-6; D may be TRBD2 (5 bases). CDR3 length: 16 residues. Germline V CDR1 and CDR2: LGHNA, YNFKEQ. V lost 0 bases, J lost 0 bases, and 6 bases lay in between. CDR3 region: CASSQDRDSGANVLTF. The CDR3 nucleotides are TGTGCCAGCAGCCAAGATCGGGACTCTGGGGCCAACGTCCTGACTTTC.

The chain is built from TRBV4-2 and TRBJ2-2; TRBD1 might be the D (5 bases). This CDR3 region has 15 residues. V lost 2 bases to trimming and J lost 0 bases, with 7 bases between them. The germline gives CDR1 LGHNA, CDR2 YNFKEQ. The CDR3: CASSQRTSNTGELFF. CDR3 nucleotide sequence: TGTGCCAGCAGCCAACGGACATCGAACACCGGGGAGCTGTTTTTT.

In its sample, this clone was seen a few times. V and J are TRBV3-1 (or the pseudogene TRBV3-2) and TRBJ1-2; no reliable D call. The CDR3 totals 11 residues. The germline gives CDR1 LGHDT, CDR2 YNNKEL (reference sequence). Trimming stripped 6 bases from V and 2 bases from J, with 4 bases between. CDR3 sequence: CASSQNYGYTF. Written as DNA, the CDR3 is TGTGCCAGCAGTCAGAACTATGGCTACACCTTC.

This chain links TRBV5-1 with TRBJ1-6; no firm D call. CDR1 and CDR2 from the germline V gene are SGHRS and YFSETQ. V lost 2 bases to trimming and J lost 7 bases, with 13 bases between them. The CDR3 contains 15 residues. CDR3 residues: CASSFGLGWNSPLHF. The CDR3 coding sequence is TGCGCCAGCAGCTTTGGGCTCGGTTGGAATTCACCCCTCCACTTT. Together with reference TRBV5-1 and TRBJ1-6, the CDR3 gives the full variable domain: KAGVTQTPRYLIKTRGQQVTLSCSPISGHRSVSWYQQTPGQGLQFLFEYFSETQRNKGNFPGRFSGRQFSNSRSEMNVSTLELGDSALYLCASSFGLGWNSPLHFGNGTRLTVT.

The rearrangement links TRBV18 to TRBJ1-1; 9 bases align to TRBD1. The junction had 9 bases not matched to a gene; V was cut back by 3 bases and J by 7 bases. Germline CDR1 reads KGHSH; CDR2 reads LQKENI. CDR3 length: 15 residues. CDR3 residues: CASSPLGQGAIEAFF. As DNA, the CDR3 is TGTGCCAGCTCACCCCTGGGACAGGGTGCAATTGAAGCTTTCTTT.

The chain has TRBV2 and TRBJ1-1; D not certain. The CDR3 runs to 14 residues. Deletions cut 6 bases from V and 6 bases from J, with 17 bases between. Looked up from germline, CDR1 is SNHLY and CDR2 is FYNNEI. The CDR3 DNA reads TGTGCCAGCAGGAAGGAGGTTCAGACGGCTGAAGCTTTCTTT. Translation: CASRKEVQTAEAFF.

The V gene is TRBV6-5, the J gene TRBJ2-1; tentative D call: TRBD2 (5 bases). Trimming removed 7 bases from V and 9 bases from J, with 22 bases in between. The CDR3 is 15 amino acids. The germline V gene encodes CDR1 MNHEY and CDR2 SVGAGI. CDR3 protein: CASILRVGVTGEQFF. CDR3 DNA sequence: TGTGCCAGCATTCTCCGGGTGGGAGTGACTGGTGAGCAGTTCTTC.

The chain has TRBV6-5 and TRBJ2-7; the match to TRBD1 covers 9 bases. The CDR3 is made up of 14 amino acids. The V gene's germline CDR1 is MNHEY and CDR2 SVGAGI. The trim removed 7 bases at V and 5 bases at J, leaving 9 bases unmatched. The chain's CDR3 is CASTRDRVSDEQYF. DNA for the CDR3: TGTGCCAGCACGAGGGACAGGGTTTCTGACGAGCAGTACTTC.

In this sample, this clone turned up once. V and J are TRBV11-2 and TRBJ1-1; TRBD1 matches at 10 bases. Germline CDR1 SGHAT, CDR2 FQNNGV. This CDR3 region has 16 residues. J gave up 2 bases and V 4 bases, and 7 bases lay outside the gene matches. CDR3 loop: CASSSVGTGDNTEAFF. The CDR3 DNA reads TGTGCCAGCAGCTCAGTGGGGACAGGGGACAACACTGAAGCTTTCTTT.

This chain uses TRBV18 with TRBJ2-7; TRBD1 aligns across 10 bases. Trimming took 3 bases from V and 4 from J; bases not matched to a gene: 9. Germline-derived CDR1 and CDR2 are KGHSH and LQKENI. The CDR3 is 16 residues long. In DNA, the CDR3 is TGTGCCAGCTCACCCTCACGGGACAGGGGTACATACGAGCAGTACTTC. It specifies CASSPSRDRGTYEQYF. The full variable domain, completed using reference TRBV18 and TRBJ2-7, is NAGVMQNPRHLVRRRGQEARLRCSPMKGHSHVYWYRQLPEEGLKFMVYLQKENIIDESGMPKERFSAEFPKEGPSILRIQQVVRGDSAAYFCASSPSRDRGTYEQYFGPGTRLTVT.

CDR3 DNA sequence: TGCGCCAGCAGCCCCAAGACAGGGCAACCCATTGAAGCTTTCTTT. Its translation is CASSPKTGQPIEAFF. The rearrangement joins TRBV4-3 to TRBJ1-1, with 7 bases matching TRBD1. This CDR3 contains 15 residues. The V segment lost 4 bases and the J segment 7 bases; nucleotides outside the gene matches: 12. Germline V gene data show CDR1 as LGHNA and CDR2 as YSLEER.

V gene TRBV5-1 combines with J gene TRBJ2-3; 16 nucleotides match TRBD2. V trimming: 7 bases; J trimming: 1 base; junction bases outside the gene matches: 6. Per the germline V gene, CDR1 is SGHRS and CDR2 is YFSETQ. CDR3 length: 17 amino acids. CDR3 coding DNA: TGCGCCAGCGGCCCCGGGACTAGCGGGGGGGGCACAGATACGCAGTATTTT. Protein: CASGPGTSGGGTDTQYF.

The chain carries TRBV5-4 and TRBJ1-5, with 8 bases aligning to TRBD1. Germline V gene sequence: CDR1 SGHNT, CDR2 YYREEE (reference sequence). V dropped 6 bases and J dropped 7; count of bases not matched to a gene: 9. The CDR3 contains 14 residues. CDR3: CASIKDRGGQPQHF. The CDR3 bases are TGTGCCAGCATCAAAGACAGGGGCGGGCAGCCCCAGCATTTT.

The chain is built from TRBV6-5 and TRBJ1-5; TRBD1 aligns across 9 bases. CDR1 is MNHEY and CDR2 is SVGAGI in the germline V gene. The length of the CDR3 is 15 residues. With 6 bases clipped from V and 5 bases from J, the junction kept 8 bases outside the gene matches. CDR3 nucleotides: TGTGCCAGCAGGGCAAGGGGACAGGGCTATCAGCCCCAGCATTTT. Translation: CASRARGQGYQPQHF.

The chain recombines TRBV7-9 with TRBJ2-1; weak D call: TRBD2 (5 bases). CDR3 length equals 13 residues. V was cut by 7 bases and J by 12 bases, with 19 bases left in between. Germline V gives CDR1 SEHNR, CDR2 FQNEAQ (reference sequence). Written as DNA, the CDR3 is TGTGCCAGCATGATTGACCTCTTAGGAGGGCAGTTCTTC. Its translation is CASMIDLLGGQFF.

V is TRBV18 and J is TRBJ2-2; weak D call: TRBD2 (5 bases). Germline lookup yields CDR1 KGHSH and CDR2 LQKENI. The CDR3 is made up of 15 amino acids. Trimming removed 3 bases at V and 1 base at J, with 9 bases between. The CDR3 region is CASSPGLGNTGELFF. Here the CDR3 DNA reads TGTGCCAGCTCACCTGGACTGGGGAACACCGGGGAGCTGTTTTTT. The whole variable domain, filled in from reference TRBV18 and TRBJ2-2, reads NAGVMQNPRHLVRRRGQEARLRCSPMKGHSHVYWYRQLPEEGLKFMVYLQKENIIDESGMPKERFSAEFPKEGPSILRIQQVVRGDSAAYFCASSPGLGNTGELFFGEGSRLTVL.

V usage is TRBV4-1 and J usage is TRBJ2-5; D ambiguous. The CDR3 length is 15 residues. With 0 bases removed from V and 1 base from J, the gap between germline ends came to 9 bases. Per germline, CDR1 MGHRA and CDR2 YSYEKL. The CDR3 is CASSQDPPGQETQYF. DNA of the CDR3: TGCGCCAGCAGCCAAGATCCCCCAGGCCAAGAGACCCAGTACTTC.

In DNA, the CDR3 is TGTGCCAGCAGCCCAGAAGGGACAGGGGTAGGGGATGGCTACACCTTC. The encoded protein is CASSPEGTGVGDGYTF. The J gene is TRBJ1-2, the V gene TRBV4-2; TRBD1 agrees at 10 bases. From germline, CDR1 is LGHNA and CDR2 YNFKEQ. The junction had 11 bases not matched to a gene; V was cut back by 4 bases and J by 6 bases. CDR3 length: 16 residues.